The T cell receptor (beta chain) described here comes from a study of Graves' ophthalmopathy and Graves' hyperthyroidism. The authors amplified TCR beta CDR3 regions from RNA transcripts. HTBI-primed first-round RT-PCR preceded second-round multiplex PCR. TCRdb itself ran the multiplex PCR reads through MiXCR, one entry per CDR3 protein. The sample carries around 1,000,000 distinct CDR3 sequences, roughly two fifths recorded once. This clonotype was detected only a few times. Its antigen is unknown. Study-level points and caveats: From stable hyperthyroidism, ophthalmopathy was separated by a 13-signature model with roughly 89% sensitivity and roughly 81% specificity.

CDR3 length: 16 amino acids. V lost 1 base and J lost 2, with 12 bases in between. Germline loops: CDR1 LGHNA, CDR2 YSLEER. The sample comprised peripheral blood or thyroid tissue (not recorded which). The clonotype originates from an adult man with Graves' hyperthyroidism. The genes are TRBV4-3 and TRBJ1-3; no reliable D call. The CDR3 DNA reads as TGCGCCAGCAGCCAAGGAGTGGAGAAAGCTGGAAACACCATATATTTT. Protein product: CASSQGVEKAGNTIYF.